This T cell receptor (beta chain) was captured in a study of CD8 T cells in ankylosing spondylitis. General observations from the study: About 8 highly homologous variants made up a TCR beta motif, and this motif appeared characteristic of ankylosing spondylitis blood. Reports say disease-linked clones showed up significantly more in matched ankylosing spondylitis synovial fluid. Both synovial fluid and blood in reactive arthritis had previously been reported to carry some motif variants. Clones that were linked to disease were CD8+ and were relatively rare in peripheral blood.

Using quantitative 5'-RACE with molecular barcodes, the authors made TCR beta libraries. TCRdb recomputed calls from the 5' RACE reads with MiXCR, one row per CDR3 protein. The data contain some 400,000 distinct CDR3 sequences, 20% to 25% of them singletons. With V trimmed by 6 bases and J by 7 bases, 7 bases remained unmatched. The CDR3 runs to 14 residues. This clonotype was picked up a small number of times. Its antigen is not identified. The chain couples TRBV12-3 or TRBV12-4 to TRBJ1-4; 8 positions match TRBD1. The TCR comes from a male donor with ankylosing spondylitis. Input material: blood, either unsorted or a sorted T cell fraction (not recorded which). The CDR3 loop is CASRLTGEVEKLFF. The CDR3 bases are TGTGCCAGCAGGCTGACAGGGGAAGTTGAAAAACTGTTTTTT.